This entry features one T cell receptor beta chain sequence. The antigen is not known. The data originate from a study of spatial heterogeneity in lung cancer. The overall study: In the raw reads, each unique TCR and UMI combination was present more than ten times on average. General study results and limits: As ubiquitous and regional nonsynonymous mutations varied, counts of ubiquitous and regional expanded TCRs tracked them, respectively. Mutation tallies in tumors tracked expanded intratumoral alpha and beta TCR counts.

The time point: sample taken at primary tumor resection. There were 65 or so donors, all of them untreated patients with early-stage non-small cell lung cancer. TCR cDNA molecules were tagged individually, and each one carried a unique molecular identifier. TCRdb used MiXCR to reprocess the 5' RACE reads, holding one entry per CDR3 protein. The repertoire holds 6,000 or so distinct CDR3 sequences, with 15% to 20% as singletons. The CDR3 runs to 18 residues. The germline V gene has CDR1 SGHDN and CDR2 FVKESK. With 8 bases removed from V and 0 bases from J, the gap between germline ends came to 22 bases.

The sequence derives from a male donor with early-stage non-small cell lung cancer. Here the sequenced sample was lung tumor tissue, taken at surgery. This sequence joins TRBV14 and TRBJ2-2; D possibly corresponds to TRBD2 (6 bases). CDR3 sequence reads: CASRSGTQRVTNTGELFF. The CDR3 DNA reads TGTGCCAGCCGTTCCGGGACTCAAAGGGTAACGAACACCGGGGAGCTGTTTTTT.